This paragraph covers one TCR beta chain sequence. Antigen: not known. With a much larger clone just one base away, this may be a read error. These data come from a study of molecular identifiers for immune sequencing clone quantification. The V gene's germline CDR1 is SGHRS and CDR2 YFSETQ. This CDR3 has 14 residues. In the sort, naive CD8 T cells were defined as CD8+CD4-CCR7+CD45RA+. Study-wide results and caveats: Should identical TCR molecules share a barcode, the sizes of highly expanded clones could be underestimated. Jurkat TCR RNA from one cell was spiked into about a million naive cells, and it was reportedly detectable there.

Listed TCR primers, together with previously described methods, were used for the bulk TCR libraries. Each CDR3 protein gets one entry after TCRdb re-called the PCR reads with MiXCR. The repertoire includes more than 300,000 distinct CDR3 sequences, about 22% of them detected once, and 0.81% sits in the top ten. The TCR sequence derives from a human donor in good health. Some libraries in this study had Jurkat cell RNA spiked in. Sequenced sample: naive CD8+ T cells from blood, with Jurkat cell RNA spiked in. Regarding subset: FACS-sorted CD8+CD4-CCR7+CD45RA+ naive T cells. V is TRBV5-1 and J is TRBJ2-7; maybe TRBD2 (6 bases). CDR3 in amino acids: CASGLAGKLYEQYF. The CDR3 DNA sequence: TGCGCCAGCGGCTTGGCGGGAAAATTGTACGAGCAGTACTTC.